The clone carrying this T cell receptor beta chain came up a few times. The antigen is unknown. The sample originates from a study of T cells in Graves' hyperthyroidism and ophthalmopathy. General observations from the study: The model made its ophthalmopathy prediction, and onset followed a median about 6.8 months later.

Clinical symptoms, serum thyroxine and TRAb, thyroid ultrasound and orbital computed tomography were used for the diagnoses. CDR1 and CDR2 (germline): PRHDT, FYEKMQ (reference sequence). V lost 7 bases, J lost 4 bases, and 10 bases stayed unmatched. The CDR3 covers 15 residues. The source material, RNA transcripts, was used to amplify TCR beta CDR3 regions. TCR CDR3 regions were first amplified by RT-PCR with HTBI primers. TCRdb reprocessed the multiplex PCR reads with MiXCR, giving one entry per CDR3 protein. The repertoire includes roughly 750,000 distinct CDR3 sequences, 16% of them detected once, and roughly 8% sits in the top ten.

The genes are TRBV13 and TRBJ1-3; the match to TRBD1 covers 7 bases. This clonotype originated in a young man with Graves' hyperthyroidism. Sequenced: blood. This CDR3 reads CASTLTGAGGNTIYF. In nucleotides, the CDR3 is TGTGCCAGCACCCTAACAGGGGCAGGGGGAAACACCATATATTTT.